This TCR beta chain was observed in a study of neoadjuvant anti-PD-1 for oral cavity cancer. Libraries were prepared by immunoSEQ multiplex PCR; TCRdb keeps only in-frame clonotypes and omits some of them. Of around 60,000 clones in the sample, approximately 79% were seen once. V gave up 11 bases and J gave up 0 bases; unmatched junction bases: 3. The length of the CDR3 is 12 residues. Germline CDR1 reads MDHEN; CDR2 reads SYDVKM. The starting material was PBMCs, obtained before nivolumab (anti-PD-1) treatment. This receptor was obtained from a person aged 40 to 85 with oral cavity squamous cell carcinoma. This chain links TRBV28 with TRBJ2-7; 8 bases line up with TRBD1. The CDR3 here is CAEGTGSYEQYF. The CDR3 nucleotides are TGTGCCGAAGGGACAGGCTCCTACGAGCAGTACTTC.